The sequence of this T cell receptor (beta chain) was determined in a study of blood T cells in healthy people across ages. Together with a sample-barcoded 5' primer, a J-beta primer mix was included in a second PCR lasting roughly 6 to 12 cycles. TCRdb processed the 5' RACE reads anew with MiXCR; each CDR3 protein has one entry. This sample has around 600,000 distinct CDR3 sequences, with 40% to 55% found just once. Per germline, CDR1 SQVTM and CDR2 ANQGSEA. This CDR3 contains 12 residues. Trimming stripped 4 bases from V and 4 bases from J, with 10 bases between. The V call is TRBV29-1, the J call TRBJ1-2; D perhaps matches TRBD1 (6 bases). This TCR was recovered from an elderly man in good health. The sequenced sample was blood. CDR3 in amino acids: CSVAGQPYGYTF. As DNA, the CDR3 is TGCAGCGTTGCAGGACAGCCCTATGGCTACACCTTC.